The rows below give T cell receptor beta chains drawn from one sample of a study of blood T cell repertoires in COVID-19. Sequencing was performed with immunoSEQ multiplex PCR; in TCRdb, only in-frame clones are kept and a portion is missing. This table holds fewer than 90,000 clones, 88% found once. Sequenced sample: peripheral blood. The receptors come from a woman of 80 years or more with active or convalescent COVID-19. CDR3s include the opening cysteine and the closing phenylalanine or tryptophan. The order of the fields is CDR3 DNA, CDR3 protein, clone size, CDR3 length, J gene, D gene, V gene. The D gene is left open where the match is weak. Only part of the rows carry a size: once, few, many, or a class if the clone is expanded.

DNA: TGTGCCAGCAGCGTAGGTCCTAGCGGGAGGAGCTCCTACAATGAGCAGTTCTTC; CDR3: CASSVGPSGRSSYNEQFF; size: .; length: 18; J: TRBJ2-1; D: TRBD2; V: TRBV9
DNA: TGTGCCAGCAGCCTTCTTGGACAGCCTGGGGAGCAGTTCTTC; CDR3: CASSLLGQPGEQFF; size: .; length: 14; J: TRBJ2-1; D: .; V: TRBV9
DNA: TGTGCCAGCAGTCAAGGGACAGGTTACACCGGGGAGCTGTTTTTT; CDR3: CASSQGTGYTGELFF; size: .; length: 15; J: TRBJ2-2; D: TRBD1; V: TRBV27
DNA: TGTGCCAGTAGTGCCCGGGACAACCAAGAGACCCAGTACTTC; CDR3: CASSARDNQETQYF; size: .; length: 14; J: TRBJ2-5; D: .; V: TRBV19
DNA: TGTGCCAGCAGCTTAGATCGAACACCAAACACTGAAGCTTTCTTT; CDR3: CASSLDRTPNTEAFF; size: .; length: 15; J: TRBJ1-1; D: .; V: TRBV11-2
DNA: TGTGCCAGCAGCTTAGGACAGGGGGCCTACGAGCAGTACTTC; CDR3: CASSLGQGAYEQYF; size: .; length: 14; J: TRBJ2-7; D: TRBD1; V: TRBV7-2
DNA: TGTGCCAGCAGCCCCAGATGGCTCTATGGCTACACCTTC; CDR3: CASSPRWLYGYTF; size: .; length: 13; J: TRBJ1-2; D: .; V: TRBV5-6
DNA: TGTGCCAGCAGCTTAAGTAAGGGGGCATATGGCTACACCTTC; CDR3: CASSLSKGAYGYTF; size: .; length: 14; J: TRBJ1-2; D: TRBD1; V: TRBV13
DNA: TGTGCCAGCAGCTCCCGACAGGGGGCGTGGGGCAATCAGCCCCAGCATTTT; CDR3: CASSSRQGAWGNQPQHF; size: .; length: 17; J: TRBJ1-5; D: TRBD1; V: TRBV7-2
DNA: TGCGCCAGCAGCTCCCTAACTAGCGGTCCAGAGACCCAGTACTTC; CDR3: CASSSLTSGPETQYF; size: .; length: 15; J: TRBJ2-5; D: TRBD2; V: TRBV5-1
DNA: TGTGCCAGTAGTATGGGGGACTGGCAAGAGACCCAGTACTTC; CDR3: CASSMGDWQETQYF; size: .; length: 14; J: TRBJ2-5; D: .; V: TRBV19
DNA: TGTGCCAGCAGCTTAGGATATAGTGCCGGCTCCTACAATGAGCAGTTCTTC; CDR3: CASSLGYSAGSYNEQFF; size: .; length: 17; J: TRBJ2-1; D: .; V: TRBV7-6
DNA: TGTGCCAGTAGTATATCGGGGCAGGGGTCCTACGAGCAGTACTTC; CDR3: CASSISGQGSYEQYF; size: .; length: 15; J: TRBJ2-7; D: .; V: TRBV19
DNA: TGTGCCAGCAGCCCTAACGGGGAAACCGGCTATGGCTACACCTTC; CDR3: CASSPNGETGYGYTF; size: once; length: 15; J: TRBJ1-2; D: .; V: TRBV5-5
DNA: TGTGCCAGCAGGGGACAGGCGGCTAACTATGGCTACACCTTC; CDR3: CASRGQAANYGYTF; size: once; length: 14; J: TRBJ1-2; D: TRBD1; V: TRBV7-9
DNA: TGTGCCAGCAAGATGGACTCCCGTCCAGATTCACCCCTCCACTTT; CDR3: CASKMDSRPDSPLHF; size: .; length: 15; J: TRBJ1-6; D: .; V: TRBV5-4
DNA: TGTGCCATCAGTTACAGCGGGAGGGCCGAAAGGAACGAGCAGTACTTC; CDR3: CAISYSGRAERNEQYF; size: .; length: 16; J: TRBJ2-7; D: TRBD2; V: TRBV10-3
DNA: TGTGCCAGCAGTCTGGACAGGGTTACCTATGGCTACACCTTC; CDR3: CASSLDRVTYGYTF; size: .; length: 14; J: TRBJ1-2; D: TRBD1; V: TRBV6-2/TRBV6-3
DNA: TGTGCCAGCAGTTCCACCGGGACAGCGAACACTGAAGCTTTCTTT; CDR3: CASSSTGTANTEAFF; size: few; length: 15; J: TRBJ1-1; D: TRBD1; V: TRBV6-6
DNA: TGTGCCAGCAGCATCGCGGGGGGGCCGGTGAACACTGAAGCTTTCTTT; CDR3: CASSIAGGPVNTEAFF; size: .; length: 16; J: TRBJ1-1; D: .; V: TRBV5-8
DNA: TGTGCCAGCAGTAGGACACCCTACACTGAAGCTTTCTTT; CDR3: CASSRTPYTEAFF; size: .; length: 13; J: TRBJ1-1; D: .; V: TRBV2
DNA: TGTGCCAGCAGCTTGGGACAGAGAGGCTATGGCTACACCTTC; CDR3: CASSLGQRGYGYTF; size: .; length: 14; J: TRBJ1-2; D: .; V: TRBV5-6
DNA: TGTGCCAGCAGCTTGGTCCCTAGCGGGAGGGCCCGGGAGCAGTTCTTC; CDR3: CASSLVPSGRAREQFF; size: .; length: 16; J: TRBJ2-1; D: TRBD2; V: TRBV5-8
DNA: TGCGCCAGCAGCCACGCCGGGACAGGGACGGCTAATGAAAAACTGTTTTTT; CDR3: CASSHAGTGTANEKLFF; size: .; length: 17; J: TRBJ1-4; D: TRBD1; V: TRBV4-1
DNA: TGTGCCAGCAGCGACAGGGTACCAGATACGCAGTATTTT; CDR3: CASSDRVPDTQYF; size: .; length: 13; J: TRBJ2-3; D: TRBD1; V: TRBV7-8
DNA: TGTGCCAGTAGATTGAGGGTCCGGCGGTATGGCTACACCTTC; CDR3: CASRLRVRRYGYTF; size: few; length: 14; J: TRBJ1-2; D: .; V: TRBV19
DNA: TGTGCCAGCAGCGAACCTAAAAAGAACACCGGGGAGCTGTTTTTT; CDR3: CASSEPKKNTGELFF; size: .; length: 15; J: TRBJ2-2; D: .; V: TRBV7-9
DNA: TGTGCCAGCAGCTTGGATGGGATGGGAGGGAATGAGCAGTTCTTC; CDR3: CASSLDGMGGNEQFF; size: .; length: 15; J: TRBJ2-1; D: TRBD2; V: TRBV5-4
DNA: TGTGCCAGCAGTGAAGCAAAGGGGTCGGTTTGGTCCCTCCACTTT; CDR3: CASSEAKGSVWSLHF; size: .; length: 15; J: TRBJ1-6; D: .; V: TRBV2
DNA: TGTGCCAGCAGCTCCCACAGCCTCGGAAACACCATATATTTT; CDR3: CASSSHSLGNTIYF; size: few; length: 14; J: TRBJ1-3; D: .; V: TRBV7-2
DNA: TGCGCCAGCAGCCCCGCGGGCTGGCCCGGAGGGAACACCATATATTTT; CDR3: CASSPAGWPGGNTIYF; size: .; length: 16; J: TRBJ1-3; D: .; V: TRBV4-1
DNA: TGTGCCAGCAGTTTAAGGGGAAACTATGGCTACACCTTC; CDR3: CASSLRGNYGYTF; size: once; length: 13; J: TRBJ1-2; D: .; V: TRBV27
DNA: TGTGCCAGCAGCTTGGGGGCCCCAGGGTCGAGTGAAAAACTGTTTTTT; CDR3: CASSLGAPGSSEKLFF; size: .; length: 16; J: TRBJ1-4; D: .; V: TRBV5-4
DNA: TGTGCCAGCAGACGGCCGGGCCAAGGCGGGGAGACCCAGTACTTC; CDR3: CASRRPGQGGETQYF; size: .; length: 15; J: TRBJ2-5; D: .; V: TRBV5-4
DNA: TGTGCCATCAGTCCGGGACTTCAATATTATGGCTACACCTTC; CDR3: CAISPGLQYYGYTF; size: once; length: 14; J: TRBJ1-2; D: .; V: TRBV10-3
DNA: TGTGCCAGCAGCTTAGTGACAGGCAGAGAGCAGTACTTC; CDR3: CASSLVTGREQYF; size: once; length: 13; J: TRBJ2-7; D: .; V: TRBV7-9
DNA: TGTGCCAGCAGCTTATGGGCCGGACAGGGGGGCAAGGACGAGCAGTACTTC; CDR3: CASSLWAGQGGKDEQYF; size: .; length: 17; J: TRBJ2-7; D: TRBD1; V: TRBV7-2
DNA: TGTGCCAGTAGTATAGGTCAGGGGGCAGGGACTGAAGCTTTCTTT; CDR3: CASSIGQGAGTEAFF; size: .; length: 15; J: TRBJ1-1; D: TRBD1; V: TRBV19
DNA: TGCAGCGTTGGGGACAGGGGAGAGACCGGGGAGCTGTTTTTT; CDR3: CSVGDRGETGELFF; size: .; length: 14; J: TRBJ2-2; D: TRBD1; V: TRBV29-1
DNA: TGTGCCAGCGGGACAGGGGTGGATCAGCCCCAGCATTTT; CDR3: CASGTGVDQPQHF; size: .; length: 13; J: TRBJ1-5; D: TRBD1; V: TRBV2
DNA: TGTGCCAGCACCAACCCGGGACAGGGACCGGGCGAGCAGTACTTC; CDR3: CASTNPGQGPGEQYF; size: .; length: 15; J: TRBJ2-7; D: TRBD1; V: TRBV7-6